Presented here are 15 T cell receptor beta chains from one specimen sequenced in a study of cytotoxic CD8 clonotypes in ibrutinib-treated CLL. Sequencing was performed with immunoSEQ multiplex PCR; in TCRdb, only in-frame clones are kept and a portion is missing. The sample carries 68,000 or so clones, around 65% recorded once. Specimen: PBMCs, collected after 12 months of ibrutinib treatment. The receptors were sampled from a human donor with chronic lymphocytic leukemia.

This rearrangement joins TRBV5-1 to TRBJ2-3; TRBD1 agrees at 7 bases. The length of the CDR3 is 15 residues. The germline V gene has CDR1 SGHRS and CDR2 YFSETQ. J lost 3 bases, V lost 4 bases, and 8 bases had no gene match. Here the CDR3 DNA reads TGCGCCAGCAGCGTCATCCGGGACAGTACAGATACGCAGTATTTT. Translating it yields CASSVIRDSTDTQYF.

The J gene is TRBJ2-1, the V gene TRBV5-4, with 16 bases matching TRBD2. Germline V CDR1 and CDR2: SGHNT, YYREEE (reference sequence). There are 17 residues in the CDR3. V dropped 4 bases and J dropped 9; count of bases not matched to a gene: 10. The CDR3 reads CASSQPGTSGGAFEQFF. As DNA, the CDR3 is TGTGCCAGCAGCCAACCCGGGACTAGCGGGGGGGCTTTTGAGCAGTTCTTC.

The V call is TRBV9, the J call TRBJ2-7; maybe TRBD1 (6 bases). Germline values: CDR1 SGDLS, CDR2 YYNGEE. The ends were cut back, 0 bases at V and 0 bases at J, with 13 bases in the middle. The CDR3 consists of 16 residues. The chain's CDR3 is CASSVGPGQSSYEQYF. The CDR3 region has the DNA TGTGCCAGCAGCGTAGGCCCTGGACAGAGCTCCTACGAGCAGTACTTC.

The chain uses TRBV5-5 and TRBJ1-6, with 8 positions matching TRBD1. The trim removed 4 bases at V and 8 bases at J, leaving 5 bases unmatched. This CDR3 region has 14 residues. Germline CDR1 SGHKS, CDR2 YYEKEE (reference sequence). The CDR3 sequence: CASSTDRVDSPLHF. CDR3 nucleotides: TGTGCCAGCAGCACGGACAGGGTGGATTCACCCCTCCACTTT.

The chain uses TRBV7-2 and TRBJ2-7, with 7 bases matching TRBD1. This CDR3 is 15 amino acids long. V gave up 5 bases and J gave up 4 bases; unmatched junction bases: 11. Germline V lookup: CDR1 SGHTA, CDR2 FQGNSA. DNA for the CDR3: TGTGCCAGCAGCCCGTCGACAGGGATCGGGTACGAGCAGTACTTC. Encoded protein: CASSPSTGIGYEQYF.

This sequence joins TRBV6-1 and TRBJ2-1; the D gene is possibly TRBD2 (6 bases). This CDR3 contains 14 residues. Trimming took 6 bases from V and 7 from J, leaving 16 bases between them. Germline V gene lookup returns CDR1 MNHNS and CDR2 SASEGT. This chain's CDR3 is CASREIGGKNEQFF. The CDR3 nucleotides read TGTGCCAGCAGGGAGATTGGGGGGAAGAATGAGCAGTTCTTC.

V is TRBV6-5 and J is TRBJ1-3; D is unresolved. CDR3 length: 13 residues. Germline lookup yields CDR1 MNHEY and CDR2 SVGAGI. Between the trimmed V and J ends, which lost 0 bases and 5 bases, there was a span of 5 bases. Here the CDR3 DNA reads TGTGCCAGCAGTTACTCGTTTCGAAACACCATATATTTT. This codes for CASSYSFRNTIYF.

The chain recombines TRBV7-2 with TRBJ2-2; 7 bases agree with TRBD1. Per germline, CDR1 SGHTA and CDR2 FQGNSA. V gave up 5 bases and J gave up 5 bases; unmatched junction bases: 14. The CDR3 has 17 amino acids. CDR3 bases: TGTGCCAGCAGCCCCCGACAGGGCAGTTCATCGACCGGGGAGCTGTTTTTT. Translation: CASSPRQGSSSTGELFF.

This clone came up a few times. The gene calls are TRBV19 and TRBJ2-2; 7 bases align to TRBD1. The CDR3 spans 15 residues. Per the germline V gene, CDR1 is LNHDA and CDR2 is SQIVND (reference sequence). V shed 6 bases and J 3 bases; nucleotides not matched to a gene: 7. In nucleotides, the CDR3 is TGTGCCAGTAGGGCGGACAGGCCGGACACCGGGGAGCTGTTTTTT. Its translation: CASRADRPDTGELFF. Using reference TRBV19 and TRBJ2-2 for the parts outside the CDR3, the full variable domain is DGGITQSPKYLFRKEGQNVTLSCEQNLNHDAMYWYRQDPGQGLRLIYYSQIVNDFQKGDIAEGYSVSREKKESFPLTVTSAQKNPTAFYLCASRADRPDTGELFFGEGSRLTVL.

The chain couples TRBV5-4 to TRBJ2-7; 9 bases are a match to TRBD2. CDR3 length: 18 amino acids. Unmatched junction bases numbered 15, after V lost 2 bases and J lost 3 bases. Germline CDR1 SGHNT, CDR2 YYREEE (reference sequence). The CDR3 loop is CASSFKRGAYGRFYEQYF. In nucleotides, the CDR3 is TGTGCCAGCAGCTTTAAGCGGGGGGCCTACGGGAGGTTCTACGAGCAGTACTTC.

The rearrangement links TRBV7-6 to TRBJ2-3; TRBD2 matches 13 bases. Germline CDR1 and CDR2: SGHVS and FNYEAQ. This CDR3 region has 16 residues. The V gene end was trimmed by 4 bases and the J gene end by 2 bases; junction bases not matched to a gene: 3. The CDR3 here is CASSSGTSGATDTQYF. The CDR3 nucleotides are TGTGCCAGCAGCTCGGGGACTAGCGGGGCCACAGATACGCAGTATTTT.

This clone was counted between two and nine times. The J gene is TRBJ2-3, the V gene TRBV5-4; tentatively, D is TRBD1 (6 bases). The CDR3 is made up of 13 amino acids. Germline CDR1 reads SGHNT; CDR2 reads YYREEE (reference sequence). Trimming left V 3 bases short and J 1 base short, with 6 bases between. The CDR3 sequence is CASSYRGTDTQYF. The CDR3 nucleotides read TGTGCCAGCAGCTACAGGGGCACAGATACGCAGTATTTT. Combining the CDR3 with reference TRBV5-4 and TRBJ2-3 gives the whole variable domain ETGVTQSPTHLIKTRGQQVTLRCSSQSGHNTVSWYQQALGQGPQFIFQYYREEENGRGNFPPRFSGLQFPNYSSELNVNALELDDSALYLCASSYRGTDTQYFGPGTRLTVL.

This clone showed up just once. No conserved phenylalanine or tryptophan ends this CDR3, so it is likely a read error. No DNA is shown, since the ends of the CDR3 on it are uncertain; the CDR3 is the one TCRdb lists. The genes are TRBV29-1 and TRBJ1-1. The length of the CDR3 is 9 amino acids, counting both ends. CDR1 is SQVTM and CDR2 is ANQGSEA in the germline V gene. The CDR3 protein is CSVGEGTEV.

The J gene is TRBJ1-2, the V gene TRBV2; the match to TRBD1 covers 7 bases. The CDR3 spans 13 residues. The ends lost 11 bases at V and 2 bases at J; junction bases unmatched: 8. CDR1 SNHLY and CDR2 FYNNEI come from the germline V gene. CDR3 nucleotides: TGTGCCCGAAGAGAGACAGGGAACTATGGCTACACCTTC. Amino acid sequence: CARRETGNYGYTF.

The rearrangement joins TRBV27 to TRBJ2-7; D unclear. The germline gives CDR1 MNHEY, CDR2 SMNVEV (reference sequence). This CDR3 region has 11 residues. V dropped 4 bases and J dropped 3 bases, with 4 bases sitting between them. The CDR3 reads CASSSYYEQYF. CDR3 coding DNA: TGTGCCAGCAGTTCATACTACGAGCAGTACTTC.